The T cell receptor beta chain under discussion was sequenced for a study of somatic mutations in cytotoxic T cells in rheumatoid arthritis. Germline values: CDR1 SGHTA, CDR2 FQGTGA. Trimming shortened V by 5 bases and J by 0 bases, and 26 bases separated the two germline ends. The CDR3 extends over 20 amino acids. General study results and limits: Patients with rheumatoid arthritis, but not healthy controls, had CD8+ clonality that increased with age.

This clone was found once. The target antigen is unknown. Profiling relied on immunoSEQ multiplex PCR, and the TCRdb table lists in-frame clones only, not all of them. Of fewer than 14,000 clones listed, around 80% are singletons. V is TRBV7-3 and J is TRBJ2-1, with D possibly matching TRBD1 (6 bases). The TCR originated in an adult with rheumatoid arthritis. The sample taken for sequencing was CD8+ T cells sorted from blood. In nucleotides, the CDR3 is TGTGCCAGCAGCCTTGTCCCGGTAGGGGACACCAGAAGCTCCTACAATGAGCAGTTCTTC. The encoded protein is CASSLVPVGDTRSSYNEQFF. Combining the CDR3 with reference TRBV7-3 and TRBJ2-1 gives the whole variable domain GAGVSQTPSNKVTEKGKYVELRCDPISGHTALYWYRQSLGQGPEFLIYFQGTGAADDSGLPNDRFFAVRPEGSVSTLKIQRTERGDSAVYLCASSLVPVGDTRSSYNEQFFGPGTRLTVL.